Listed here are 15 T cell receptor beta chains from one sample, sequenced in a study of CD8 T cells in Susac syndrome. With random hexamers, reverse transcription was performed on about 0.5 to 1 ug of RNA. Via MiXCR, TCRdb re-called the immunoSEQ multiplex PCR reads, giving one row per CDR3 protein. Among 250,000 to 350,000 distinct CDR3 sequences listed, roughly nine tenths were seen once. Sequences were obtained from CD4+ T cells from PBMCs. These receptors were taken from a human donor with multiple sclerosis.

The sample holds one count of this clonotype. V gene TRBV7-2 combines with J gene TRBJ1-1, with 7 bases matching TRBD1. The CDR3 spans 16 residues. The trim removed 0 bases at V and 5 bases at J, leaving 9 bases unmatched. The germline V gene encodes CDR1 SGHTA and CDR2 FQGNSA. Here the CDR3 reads CASSLAIRQGETEAFF. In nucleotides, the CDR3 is TGTGCCAGCAGCTTAGCGATTAGACAGGGAGAAACTGAAGCTTTCTTT.

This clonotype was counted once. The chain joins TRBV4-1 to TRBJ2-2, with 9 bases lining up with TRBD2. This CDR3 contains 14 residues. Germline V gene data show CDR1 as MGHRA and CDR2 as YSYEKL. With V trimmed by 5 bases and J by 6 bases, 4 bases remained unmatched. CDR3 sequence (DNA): TGCGCCAGCAGCGGACTAGCGCGGGCCGGGGAGCTGTTTTTT. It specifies CASSGLARAGELFF.

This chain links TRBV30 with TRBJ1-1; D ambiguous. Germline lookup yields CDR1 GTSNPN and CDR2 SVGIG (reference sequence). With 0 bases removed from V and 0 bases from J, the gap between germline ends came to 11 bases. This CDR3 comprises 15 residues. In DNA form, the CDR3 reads TGTGCCTGGAGTGTTAACTTTGCTTTGAACACTGAAGCTTTCTTT. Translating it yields CAWSVNFALNTEAFF. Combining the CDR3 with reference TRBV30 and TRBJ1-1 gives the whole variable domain SQTIHQWPATLVQPVGSPLSLECTVEGTSNPNLYWYRQAAGRGLQLLFYSVGIGQISSEVPQNLSASRPQDRQFILSSKKLLLSDSGFYLCAWSVNFALNTEAFFGQGTRLTVV.

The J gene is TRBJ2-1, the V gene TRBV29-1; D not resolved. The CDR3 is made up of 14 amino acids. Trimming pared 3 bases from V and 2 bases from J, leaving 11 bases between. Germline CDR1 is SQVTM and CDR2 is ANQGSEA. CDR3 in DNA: TGCAGCGTTGACCAAAGTAGGGCCTACAATGAGCAGTTCTTC. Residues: CSVDQSRAYNEQFF.

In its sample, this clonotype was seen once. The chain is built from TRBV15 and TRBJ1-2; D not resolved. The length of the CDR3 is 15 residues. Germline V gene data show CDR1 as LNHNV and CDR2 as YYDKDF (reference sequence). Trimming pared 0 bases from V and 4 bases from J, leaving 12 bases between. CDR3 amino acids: CATSREGVDSYGYTF. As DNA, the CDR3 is TGTGCCACCAGCAGAGAAGGTGTCGATTCCTATGGCTACACCTTC.

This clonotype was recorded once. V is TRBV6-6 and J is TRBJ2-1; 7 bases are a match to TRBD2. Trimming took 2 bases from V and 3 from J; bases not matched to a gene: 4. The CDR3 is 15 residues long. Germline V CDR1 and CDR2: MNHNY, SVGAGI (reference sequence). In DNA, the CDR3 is TGTGCCAGCAGTTACCGGCGGGAGAACTACAATGAGCAGTTCTTC. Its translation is CASSYRRENYNEQFF.

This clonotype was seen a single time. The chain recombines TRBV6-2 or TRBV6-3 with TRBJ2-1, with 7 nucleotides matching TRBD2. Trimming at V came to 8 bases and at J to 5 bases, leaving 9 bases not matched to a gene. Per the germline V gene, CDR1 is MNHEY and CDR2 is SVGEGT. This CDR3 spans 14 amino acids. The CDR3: CASRRREYDNEQFF. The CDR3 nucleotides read TGTGCCAGCCGACGGCGGGAGTACGACAATGAGCAGTTCTTC.

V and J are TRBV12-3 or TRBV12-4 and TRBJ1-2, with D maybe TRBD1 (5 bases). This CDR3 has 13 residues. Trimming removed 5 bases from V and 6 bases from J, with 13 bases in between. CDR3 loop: CASSGDSLNGYTF. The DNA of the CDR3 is TGTGCCAGCAGTGGAGACAGTCTTAATGGCTACACCTTC.

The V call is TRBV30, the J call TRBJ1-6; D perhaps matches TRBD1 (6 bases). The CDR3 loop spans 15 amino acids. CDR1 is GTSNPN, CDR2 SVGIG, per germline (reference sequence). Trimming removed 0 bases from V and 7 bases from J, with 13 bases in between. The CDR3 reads CAWSVDRTPNSPLHF. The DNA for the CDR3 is TGTGCCTGGAGTGTAGACAGGACCCCAAATTCACCCCTCCACTTT.

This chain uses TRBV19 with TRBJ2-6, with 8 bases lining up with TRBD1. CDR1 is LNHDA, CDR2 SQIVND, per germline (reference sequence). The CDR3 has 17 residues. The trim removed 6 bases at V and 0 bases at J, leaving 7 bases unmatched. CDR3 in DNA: TGTGCCAGTAGGGAGGACAGGGCCAGCTCTGGGGCCAACGTCCTGACTTTC. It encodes CASREDRASSGANVLTF.

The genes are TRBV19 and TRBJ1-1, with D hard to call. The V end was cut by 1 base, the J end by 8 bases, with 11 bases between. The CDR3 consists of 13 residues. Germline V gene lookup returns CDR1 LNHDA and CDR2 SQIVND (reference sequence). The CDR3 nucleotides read TGTGCCAGTAGTATAGCGGTCGCTTCCGAAGCTTTCTTT. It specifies CASSIAVASEAFF.

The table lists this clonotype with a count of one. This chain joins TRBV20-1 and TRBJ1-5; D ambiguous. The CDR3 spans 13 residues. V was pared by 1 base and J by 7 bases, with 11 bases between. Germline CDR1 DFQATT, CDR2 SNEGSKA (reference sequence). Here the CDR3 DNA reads TGCAGTGCTAGAGTGGCGGCCCAACAGCCCCAGCATTTT. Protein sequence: CSARVAAQQPQHF.

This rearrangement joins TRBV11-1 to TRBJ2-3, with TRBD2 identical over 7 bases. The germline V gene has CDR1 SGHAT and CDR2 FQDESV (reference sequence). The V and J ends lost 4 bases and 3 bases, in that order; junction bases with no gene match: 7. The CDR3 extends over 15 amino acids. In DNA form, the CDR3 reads TGTGCCAGCAGCTCCTGGGGGGGACCGACAGATACGCAGTATTTT. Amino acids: CASSSWGGPTDTQYF.

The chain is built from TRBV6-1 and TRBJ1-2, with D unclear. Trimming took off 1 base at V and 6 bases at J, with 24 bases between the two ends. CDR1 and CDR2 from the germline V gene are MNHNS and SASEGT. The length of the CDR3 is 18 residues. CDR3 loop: CASSEVVYRSPVTHGYTF. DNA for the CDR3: TGTGCCAGCAGTGAAGTGGTGTACCGCTCGCCGGTAACCCATGGCTACACCTTC.

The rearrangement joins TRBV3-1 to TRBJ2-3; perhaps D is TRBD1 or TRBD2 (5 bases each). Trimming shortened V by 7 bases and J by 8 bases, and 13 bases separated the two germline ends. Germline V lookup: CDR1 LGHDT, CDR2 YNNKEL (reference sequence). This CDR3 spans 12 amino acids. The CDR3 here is CASNPGQGTQYF. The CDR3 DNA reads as TGTGCCAGCAACCCGGGGCAGGGTACGCAGTATTTT.